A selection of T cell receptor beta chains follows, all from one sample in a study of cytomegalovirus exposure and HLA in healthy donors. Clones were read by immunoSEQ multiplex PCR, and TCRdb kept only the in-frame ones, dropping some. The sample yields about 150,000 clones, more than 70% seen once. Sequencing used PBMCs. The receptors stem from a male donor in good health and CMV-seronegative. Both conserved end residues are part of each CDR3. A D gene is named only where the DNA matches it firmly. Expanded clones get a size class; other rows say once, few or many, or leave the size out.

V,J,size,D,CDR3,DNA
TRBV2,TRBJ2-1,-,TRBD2,CASSEGGGRGPYNEQFF,TGTGCCAGCAGTGAAGGGGGGGGACGAGGACCCTACAATGAGCAGTTCTTC
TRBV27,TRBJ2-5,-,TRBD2,CASSPYERGHQETQYF,TGTGCCAGCAGTCCTTATGAGCGGGGGCACCAAGAGACCCAGTACTTC
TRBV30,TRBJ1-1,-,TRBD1,CAWSPNRGWNTEAFF,TGTGCCTGGAGTCCTAACAGGGGTTGGAACACTGAAGCTTTCTTT
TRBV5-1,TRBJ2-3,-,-,CASSLGDKSTDTQYF,TGCGCCAGCAGCTTGGGAGACAAGTCAACAGATACGCAGTATTTT
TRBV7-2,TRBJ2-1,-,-,CASSLAHLATNNEQFF,TGTGCCAGCAGCTTAGCGCACCTAGCGACAAACAATGAGCAGTTCTTC
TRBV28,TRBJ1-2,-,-,CASSSGKTYGYTF,TGTGCCAGCAGTTCAGGGAAAACCTATGGCTACACCTTC
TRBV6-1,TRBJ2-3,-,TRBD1,CASSALQGTDTQYF,TGTGCCAGCAGTGCCCTACAGGGGACAGATACGCAGTATTTT
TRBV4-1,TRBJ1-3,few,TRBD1,CASSQEARTGFSGNTIYF,TGCGCCAGCAGCCAAGAGGCTAGGACAGGCTTCTCTGGAAACACCATATATTTT
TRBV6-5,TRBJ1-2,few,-,CASSYSGPEGRYTF,TGTGCCAGCAGTTACTCGGGCCCCGAAGGTCGCTACACCTTC
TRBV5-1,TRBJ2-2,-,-,CASSLGLAVQNTGELFF,TGCGCCAGCAGCTTGGGGTTAGCGGTACAGAACACCGGGGAGCTGTTTTTT
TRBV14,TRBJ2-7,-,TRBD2,CASSRGLGGFEQYF,TGTGCCAGCAGCCGGGGACTAGGGGGGTTCGAGCAGTACTTC
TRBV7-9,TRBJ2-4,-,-,CSSSLVSTPAKNIQYF,TGTTCCAGCAGCTTAGTGTCTACGCCCGCCAAAAACATTCAGTACTTC
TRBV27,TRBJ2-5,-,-,CASSFRVSGKGETQYF,TGTGCCAGCAGTTTTCGCGTTTCAGGGAAAGGGGAGACCCAGTACTTC
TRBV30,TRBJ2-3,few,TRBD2,CAWSFLAGGGDTQYF,TGTGCCTGGAGTTTTTTAGCGGGAGGGGGAGATACGCAGTATTTT
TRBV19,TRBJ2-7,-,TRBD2,CASSLTSGAYEQYF,TGTGCCAGTAGCCTAACTAGCGGGGCCTACGAGCAGTACTTC
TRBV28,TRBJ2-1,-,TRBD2,CASSYRAGLRYNEQFF,TGTGCCAGCAGTTACCGAGCGGGACTCCGGTACAATGAGCAGTTCTTC